This record concerns one TCR beta chain sequence. Its antigen is undetermined. The data originate from a study of T cell responses to AZD1222 COVID-19 vaccine. General study findings and limits: Repertoire sampling happened only post peak T cell response.

TCRdb keeps only in-frame clones here, not all; method: immunoSEQ multiplex PCR. The repertoire holds roughly 100,000 clones, about 90% seen once, with 6.5% to 10% in the top ten. CDR3 length: 15 amino acids. Trimming cost V 5 bases and J 3 bases, with 15 bases left between them. Germline V lookup: CDR1 SEHNR, CDR2 FQNEAQ (reference sequence). The chain employs TRBV7-9 and TRBJ2-3; D ambiguous. The receptor comes from an adult who received the AZD1222 COVID-19 vaccine. The sample in question was peripheral blood, obtained 28 days after the second AZD1222 dose. CDR3 loop: CASSLELGRTDTQYF. CDR3 coding DNA: TGTGCCAGCAGCCTCGAGCTCGGACGGACAGATACGCAGTATTTT.